These 5 T cell receptor beta chains were all obtained from the same sample, sequenced in a study of T-cell memory formation after mild COVID-19 (dated by TCRdb to 2020 to 2023). The library was made by 5' RACE. Sequencing took place on an Illumina NovaSeq 6000. The public reads were run again by TCRdb, first through fastp at Q25 and then through MiXCR, and only productive beta chains were kept. When rows share a CDR3 protein, they turn into one entry using the most common DNA and genes. The sample table holds tens of thousands of distinct CDR3 sequences, of which 10% to 15% were seen once. The ten largest account for about 25% of the sample. The sequencing sample was made of PBMCs or a T cell subset sorted from them (not recorded which). The origin of the receptors is a man aged 18-30 years who had mild COVID-19 (a few samples of this study predate the infection). The sample titles of this study are shuffled in the database, so cell type and time point are left out; the donor was told from shared clones.

This clonotype was seen a handful of times. The genes are TRBV6-2 or TRBV6-3 and TRBJ1-5, with unresolved D. The CDR3 contains 13 residues. The germline V gene has CDR1 MNHEY and CDR2 SVGEGT. The ends were cut back, 8 bases at V and 0 bases at J, with 8 bases in the middle. The CDR3 DNA follows: TGTGCCAGCGGATTCTATAGCAATCAGCCCCAGCATTTT. Its translation is CASGFYSNQPQHF.

This clonotype came up a few times. The rearrangement links TRBV27 to TRBJ2-2; D gene unclear. Trimming removed 5 bases at V and 1 base at J, with 11 bases between. Germline CDR1 MNHEY, CDR2 SMNVEV (reference sequence). The CDR3 consists of 15 residues. Here the CDR3 reads CASSPLGLNTGELFF. CDR3 coding DNA: TGTGCCAGCAGTCCCTTGGGCTTGAACACCGGGGAGCTGTTTTTT.

This clonotype occurred a few times. The rearrangement joins TRBV7-2 to TRBJ1-4; no reliable D call. The CDR3 length is 14 residues. Germline V gene sequence: CDR1 SGHTA, CDR2 FQGNSA. Trimming took 2 bases from V and 4 from J, leaving 8 bases between them. In DNA form, the CDR3 reads TGTGCCAGCAGCTTATCGTGGATTAATGAAAAACTGTTTTTT. It translates to CASSLSWINEKLFF.

V usage is TRBV20-1 and J usage is TRBJ2-5; TRBD1 matches 9 bases. Germline values: CDR1 DFQATT, CDR2 SNEGSKA (reference sequence). The ends lost 1 base at V and 4 bases at J; junction bases unmatched: 4. This CDR3 spans 14 amino acids. CDR3 loop: CSARGGQGLETQYF. The CDR3 DNA reads TGCAGTGCTAGAGGGGGACAGGGACTAGAGACCCAGTACTTC.

This sequence joins TRBV18 and TRBJ2-5; 8 nucleotides agree with TRBD2. Unmatched junction bases numbered 1, after V lost 3 bases and J lost 1 base. Germline CDR1 is KGHSH and CDR2 is LQKENI. The CDR3 is 14 residues long. CDR3 loop: CASSPREAQETQYF. CDR3 coding DNA: TGTGCCAGCTCACCGCGGGAGGCCCAAGAGACCCAGTACTTC.